This TCR beta chain emerged from a study of CD8+ T cells in alopecia areata (dated by TCRdb to between 2018 and 2020). With respect to the entire study: In both human patients and the C3H/HeJ mouse model, the study applied high-throughput TCRbeta sequencing to look at T cell clonal expansion in alopecia areata. On the human side, TCRbeta sequencing was run on scalp tissue and on sorted CD4+ and CD8+ peripheral blood T cells from healthy controls and from alopecia areata patients with either patchy or totalis/universalis disease. Scalp clonality was compared among normal scalp (n=4), patchy alopecia areata scalp (n=8), and alopecia totalis/universalis scalp (n=8). RNA was extracted with the PAXgene miRNA kit for fixed scalp, the miRNeasy kit for PBMCs, and the RNeasy kit for mouse skin. TCRbeta CDR3 regions were amplified by immunoSEQ multiplex PCR using 35 Vbeta forward and 13 Jbeta reverse primers. Overall study results and their limits: Higher clonality and more expanded CD8+ clones were observed in lesional scalp than in normal scalp, particularly in alopecia totalis/universalis, a finding suggestive of antigenic drive. TCR sequences shared between patients were less clear than in mice, possibly partly because of HLA diversity in the patient population. Unlike mouse skin, which is dominated by gammadelta T cells, normal human skin has resident alphabeta T cells that are also sequenced, and this complicates analysis of the scalp TCR repertoire.

Lesional scalp punch biopsies and peripheral blood were obtained from alopecia areata patients. PBMCs were isolated by density centrifugation and stained for CD3, CD4 and CD8, and CD4+ and CD8+ T cells were sorted on a FACSAria. Untreated alopecia areata patients were recruited as part of a multicenter biomarker study. Blood CD8+ T cells from 5 or 6 biomarker-study patients were further sorted into NKG2D-low and NKG2D-high fractions. In the case of this clone: The antigen this receptor binds is unknown. No per-base quality is available; no much larger clone lies one base away.

Relative to germline, V is 4 bases shorter and J is 4 bases shorter, with 8 bases between their ends. Taken from cysteine to phenylalanine, the CDR3 has 11 residues. The retained sequence is limited to the CDR3, 33 bases, with the frame set at the first base. CDR1 and CDR2, looked up from the germline V gene, are SQVTM and ANQGSEA. The library came from the immunoSEQ multiplex PCR assay. RNA was extracted from all samples and reverse transcribed into cDNA as template for TCR sequencing. SuperScript III was used for first-strand cDNA synthesis, primed with a 2:1 mix of oligo-dT and random hexamers. A synthetic immune receptor repertoire was used to measure amplification bias, and any remaining bias was corrected computationally. The authors' pipeline ran thus. Raw reads were preprocessed to remove errors, and CDR3 was defined according to IMGT conventions as the region from the conserved cysteine to phenylalanine. Clonality was computed by normalizing Shannon entropy by log2 of the number of productive unique TCRs and subtracting the result from 1. CD4 or CD8 identity of scalp clones was inferred by cross-referencing scalp TCRbeta sequences with sorted blood CD4 and CD8 repertoires. What TCRdb holds here is the immuneACCESS table cut down to in-frame rearrangements. Part of the clones is not present; checked against another copy, under half of the missing clones reflect an unresolved V gene, and the others are unexplained. V and J calls and clone size are as listed in that table; D and trimming were resolved from the DNA. Recorded for this sample are fewer than 70,000 clones; 44% of them occurred a single time. The ten largest clonotypes hold roughly half of the sample.

The sequence links TRBV29-1 to TRBJ2-7, with no confidently assigned D gene. Sequencing was carried out using NKG2D-low CD8+ T cells sorted from blood. The cell subset or site label here, explained by the study, means: sorted CD8+ NKG2D-low blood T cells. The sequence was obtained from a human donor with alopecia areata. The CDR3 has the sequence CSVVVLYEQYF. Here is the DNA: TGCAGCGTTGTAGTTCTTTACGAGCAGTACTTC.